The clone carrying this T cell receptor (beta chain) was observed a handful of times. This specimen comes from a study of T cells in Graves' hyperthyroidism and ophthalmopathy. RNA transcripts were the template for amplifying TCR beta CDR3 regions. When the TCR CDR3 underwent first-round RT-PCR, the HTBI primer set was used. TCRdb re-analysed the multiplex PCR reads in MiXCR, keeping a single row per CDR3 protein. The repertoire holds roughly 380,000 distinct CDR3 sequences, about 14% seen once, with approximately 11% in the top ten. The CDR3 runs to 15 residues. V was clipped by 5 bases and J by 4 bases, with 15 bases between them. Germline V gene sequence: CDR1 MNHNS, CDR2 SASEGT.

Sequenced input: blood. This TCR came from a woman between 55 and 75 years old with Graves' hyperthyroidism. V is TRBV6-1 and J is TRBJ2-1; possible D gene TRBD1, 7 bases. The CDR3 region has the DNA TGTGCCAGCAGTTCACAGACAGGGACTTACAATGAGCAGTTCTTC. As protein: CASSSQTGTYNEQFF.